A selection of T cell receptor beta chains follows, all from one sample in a study of T cell repertoires in cytomegalovirus infection. Their recognized antigens are unknown. One entry per CDR3 protein results from TCRdb running MiXCR on the reads. There are more than 250,000 distinct CDR3 sequences in the sample; 20% to 30% occur only once, and about an eighth lies in the top ten. The material was cultured PBMCs, obtained from culture after CMV antigen stimulation. All receptors derive from a human donor in good health (CMV status not recorded). Some clones in this sample may be carry-over from other donors' samples. Both conserved end residues are part of each CDR3. The D gene is left open where the match is weak. Some rows have no size entry. The others give once, few or many, or a class for an expanded clone.

V: TRBV7-8
D: -
J: TRBJ2-1
size: many
DNA: TGTGCCAGCAGTCCTGGGGGGAGGAGCTCCTACAATGAGCAGTTCTTC
CDR3: CASSPGGRSSYNEQFF

V: TRBV12-5
D: -
J: TRBJ2-6
size: many
DNA: TGTGCTAGTGGTTTGGGGAGGTCCTCTGGGGCCAACGTCCTGACTTTC
CDR3: CASGLGRSSGANVLTF

V: TRBV7-9
D: -
J: TRBJ2-2
size: -
DNA: TGTGCCAGCATGAGCACCGGGGAGCTGTTTTTT
CDR3: CASMSTGELFF

V: TRBV20-1
D: TRBD2
J: TRBJ2-7
size: -
DNA: TGCAGTGCTAGAGTCGGAACTAGCGGAACCTACGAGCAGTACTTC
CDR3: CSARVGTSGTYEQYF

V: TRBV6-2/TRBV6-3
D: TRBD1
J: TRBJ2-7
size: few
DNA: TGTGCCAGCAGAGGACAGGGAAGGGACGAGCAGTACTTC
CDR3: CASRGQGRDEQYF

V: TRBV7-2
D: TRBD2
J: TRBJ2-1
size: -
DNA: TGTGCCAGCAGCCTCACGACGCGGATTACTAGCGGGAGGCCCGGCAATGAGCAGTTCTTC
CDR3: CASSLTTRITSGRPGNEQFF

V: TRBV20-1
D: TRBD1
J: TRBJ1-5
size: -
DNA: TGCAGTACTTCACAGGGGACAGATCAGCCCCAGCATTTT
CDR3: CSTSQGTDQPQHF

V: TRBV25-1
D: TRBD2
J: TRBJ2-1
size: -
DNA: TGTGCCAGCAGTGAAGGACTAGCGGGAGGTTCCCGCTCCTACAATGAGCAGTTCTTC
CDR3: CASSEGLAGGSRSYNEQFF

V: TRBV7-2
D: -
J: TRBJ1-2
size: few
DNA: TGTGCCAGCAGCTTACAGGCCCTGAGGGGCTACACCTTC
CDR3: CASSLQALRGYTF

V: TRBV20-1
D: TRBD1
J: TRBJ2-1
size: -
DNA: TGCAGTGCTACCGTCCGGGACAGAGTCTCCTACAATGAGCAGTTCTTC
CDR3: CSATVRDRVSYNEQFF

V: TRBV7-2
D: -
J: TRBJ1-3
size: -
DNA: TGTGCCAGCAGCTTAATCGGGGGAGGAAACACCATATATTTT
CDR3: CASSLIGGGNTIYF

V: TRBV7-2
D: -
J: TRBJ2-1
size: many
DNA: TGTGCCAGCAGCCCAGGGGAGGGTGAGCAGTTCTTC
CDR3: CASSPGEGEQFF

V: TRBV7-2
D: TRBD1
J: TRBJ1-1
size: many
DNA: TGTGCCAGCAGCCCGGGACAGGCGAGCACTGAAGCTTTCTTT
CDR3: CASSPGQASTEAFF

V: TRBV7-4
D: -
J: TRBJ1-1
size: -
DNA: TGTGCCAGCAGCTTGGGAGGGGCCGCTGAAGCTTTCTTT
CDR3: CASSLGGAAEAFF

V: TRBV20-1
D: -
J: TRBJ2-7
size: once
DNA: TGCTCCGGGTCGGCGGGTAGGGGTTCGGGCTCCTACGAGCAGTACTTC
CDR3: CSGSAGRGSGSYEQYF

V: TRBV7-8
D: -
J: TRBJ2-7
size: -
DNA: TGTGCCAGCAGCTTATTGGACTCCTACGAGCAGTACTTC
CDR3: CASSLLDSYEQYF

V: TRBV11-2
D: -
J: TRBJ2-1
size: few
DNA: TGTGCCAGCAGCTCCAGACAGGTCCCCGAGCAGTTCTTC
CDR3: CASSSRQVPEQFF

V: TRBV29-1
D: TRBD2
J: TRBJ2-1
size: few
DNA: TGCAGCGTCGGGACTAGCGGGAGCTCCTACAATGAGCAGTTCTTC
CDR3: CSVGTSGSSYNEQFF

V: TRBV27
D: -
J: TRBJ1-2
size: few
DNA: TGTGCCAGCAGCGAAGAACAGGGTTATGGCTACACCTTC
CDR3: CASSEEQGYGYTF

V: TRBV7-6
D: TRBD1
J: TRBJ1-1
size: -
DNA: TGTGCCAGCAGTTCCTACCTCAGGGGGTCGGGCACTGAAGCTTTCTTT
CDR3: CASSSYLRGSGTEAFF

V: TRBV19
D: TRBD2
J: TRBJ2-1
size: few
DNA: TGTGCCAGTAGTAGGGGACTAGCGGGAGGAGAGGATGAGCAGTTCTTC
CDR3: CASSRGLAGGEDEQFF

V: TRBV7-9
D: -
J: TRBJ1-1
size: few
DNA: TGTGCCAGCAGCTCCCCCGACAAGAACACTGAAGCTTTCTTT
CDR3: CASSSPDKNTEAFF

V: TRBV28
D: TRBD1
J: TRBJ1-2
size: -
DNA: TGTGCCAGCAGTTCGACAGGGGGCGGCTATGGCTACACCTTC
CDR3: CASSSTGGGYGYTF

V: TRBV5-4
D: TRBD2
J: TRBJ2-3
size: -
DNA: TGTGCCAGCAGCTTCGGGACTAGCGGGTTCACAGATACGCAGTATTTT
CDR3: CASSFGTSGFTDTQYF

V: TRBV7-2
D: TRBD2
J: TRBJ2-2
size: many
DNA: TGTGCCAGCAGCCTAAGTGCGGGGGTAAGGAGCACCGGGGAGCTGTTTTTT
CDR3: CASSLSAGVRSTGELFF

V: TRBV12-3/TRBV12-4
D: TRBD2
J: TRBJ2-1
size: many
DNA: TGTGCCAGCACACTAGCGGGAGGGCGTAATGAGCAGTTCTTC
CDR3: CASTLAGGRNEQFF

V: TRBV4-2
D: -
J: TRBJ1-5
size: -
DNA: TGTGCCAGCAGCCAAATAGGGCAGGGCTGGCAGCCCCAGCATTTT
CDR3: CASSQIGQGWQPQHF